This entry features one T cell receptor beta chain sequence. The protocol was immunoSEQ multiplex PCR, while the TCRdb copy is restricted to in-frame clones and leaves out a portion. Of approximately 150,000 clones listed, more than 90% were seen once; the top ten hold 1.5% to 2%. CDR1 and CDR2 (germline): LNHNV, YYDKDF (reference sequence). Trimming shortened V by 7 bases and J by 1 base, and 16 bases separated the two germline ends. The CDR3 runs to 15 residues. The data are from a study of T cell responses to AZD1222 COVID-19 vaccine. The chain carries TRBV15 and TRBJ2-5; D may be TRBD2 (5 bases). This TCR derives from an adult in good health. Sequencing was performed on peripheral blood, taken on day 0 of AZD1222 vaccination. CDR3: CATTYRAGLQETQYF. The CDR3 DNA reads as TGTGCCACCACCTATAGGGCGGGCCTCCAAGAGACCCAGTACTTC.